Each of the 6 T cell receptor beta chains below was sequenced from the same sample in a study of cytomegalovirus exposure and HLA in healthy donors. Method: immunoSEQ multiplex PCR; TCRdb's copy keeps in-frame clones and lacks some. The table records 110,000 or so clones, 70% to 90% of them present only once. Material for sequencing was PBMCs. The source of these receptors is a man aged 18 to 30 in good health and CMV-seropositive.

The genes are TRBV5-1 and TRBJ2-5; D perhaps matches TRBD1 (6 bases). The V end was cut by 6 bases, the J end by 1 base, with 10 bases between. The CDR3 sequence is 13 residues long. Germline assignment: CDR1 SGHRS and CDR2 YFSETQ. The CDR3 loop is CASKGTPQETQYF. The CDR3 DNA sequence: TGCGCCAGCAAAGGGACACCCCAAGAGACCCAGTACTTC. Based on the CDR3 plus reference TRBV5-1 and TRBJ2-5, the full variable domain is KAGVTQTPRYLIKTRGQQVTLSCSPISGHRSVSWYQQTPGQGLQFLFEYFSETQRNKGNFPGRFSGRQFSNSRSEMNVSTLELGDSALYLCASKGTPQETQYFGPGTRLLVL.

The V and J genes are TRBV6-5 and TRBJ2-1, with D hard to call. V gave up 0 bases and J gave up 8 bases, with 8 bases separating them. The CDR3 sequence is 13 residues long. Per germline, CDR1 MNHEY and CDR2 SVGAGI. CDR3: CASSYSGAHEQFF. CDR3 nucleotide sequence: TGTGCCAGCAGTTACTCGGGCGCCCATGAGCAGTTCTTC.

The V gene is TRBV6-1, the J gene TRBJ2-3, with a possible D match to TRBD1 (6 bases). The CDR3 extends over 15 amino acids. Trimming removed 3 bases at V and 2 bases at J, with 12 bases between. Germline values: CDR1 MNHNS, CDR2 SASEGT. The CDR3 is CASSDQGSFTDTQYF. CDR3 bases: TGTGCCAGCAGTGACCAGGGGTCGTTCACAGATACGCAGTATTTT.

This chain joins TRBV23-1 and TRBJ2-1, with 16 positions matching TRBD2. TRBV23-1 is recorded as an ORF, its role being uncertain. The CDR3 contains 18 residues. The junction had 3 bases not matched to a gene; V was cut back by 3 bases and J by 1 base. Here the CDR3 DNA reads TGCGCCAGCAGTCAGGGGACTAGCGGGGGGGGATCCTACAATGAGCAGTTCTTC. Its translation: CASSQGTSGGGSYNEQFF.

CDR3 nucleotide sequence: TGTGCCAGCAGTTACGCTAGCGGGGGAGCAGATACGCAGTATTTT. Translated, it gives CASSYASGGADTQYF. The chain uses TRBV6-6 and TRBJ2-3; 10 bases align to TRBD2. Germline trimming cut 2 bases from V and 4 bases from J; bases unmatched to any gene: 3. The CDR3 runs to 15 residues. CDR1 MNHNY and CDR2 SVGAGI come from the germline V gene (reference sequence).

CDR3 DNA: TGCGCCAGCAGCGCTGGACAGGGCTCCACCGATCAAAGAAACACCATATATTTT. This gives the protein CASSAGQGSTDQRNTIYF. This chain joins TRBV5-1 and TRBJ1-3; 8 positions agree with TRBD1. There are 18 residues in the CDR3. With 4 bases clipped from V and 5 bases from J, the junction kept 17 bases outside the gene matches. Germline assignment: CDR1 SGHRS and CDR2 YFSETQ.